Listed below are T cell receptor beta chains from one sample, sequenced in a study of blood T cell repertoires in COVID-19. Profiling relied on immunoSEQ multiplex PCR, and the TCRdb table lists in-frame clones only, not all of them. The data contain approximately 90,000 clones, about two thirds of them seen just once; the ten biggest clones take up approximately 15%. The sequenced material came from peripheral blood. The receptor set was obtained from a woman older than 75 with acute or convalescent COVID-19. The CDR3 runs from the conserved cysteine through the conserved F or W. The D gene is left open where the match is weak. Clone size is stated in some rows and not others, as once, few, many or a class when expanded.

TRBJ2-2,NA,TRBV24-1,TRBD2,CATPAGREVSGELFF,TGTGCCACCCCAGCAGGGCGGGAGGTGTCCGGGGAGCTGTTTTTT
TRBJ1-1,NA,TRBV15,NA,CATSDNFEAFF,TGTGCCACCAGTGACAATTTTGAAGCTTTCTTT
TRBJ1-2,NA,TRBV19,NA,CASTPSGDVNYGYTF,TGTGCCAGTACCCCCTCAGGGGACGTTAACTATGGCTACACCTTC
TRBJ1-5,NA,TRBV29-1,NA,CSVHRALTGNQPQHF,TGCAGCGTTCACAGGGCATTGACTGGCAATCAGCCCCAGCATTTT
TRBJ2-3,NA,TRBV3-1/TRBV3-2,NA,CASSPNSLTDTQYF,TGTGCCAGCAGCCCCAACTCCCTCACAGATACGCAGTATTTT
TRBJ1-2,NA,TRBV9,NA,CASSVGEGVHYGYTF,TGTGCCAGCAGCGTAGGAGAGGGGGTACACTATGGCTACACCTTC
TRBJ1-1,NA,TRBV18,TRBD1,CASSPRQGMNTEAFF,TGTGCCAGCTCACCAAGACAGGGGATGAACACTGAAGCTTTCTTT
TRBJ2-6,once,TRBV24-1,TRBD1,CATSDSLRQGGSGANVLTF,TGTGCCACCAGTGATTCGTTACGACAGGGGGGATCTGGGGCCAACGTCCTGACTTTC
TRBJ2-5,NA,TRBV4-1,TRBD2,CASSLAGGIQETQYF,TGCGCCAGCAGCCTTGCGGGGGGGATACAAGAGACCCAGTACTTC
TRBJ1-3,NA,TRBV7-3,NA,CASSPVPGNTIYF,TGTGCCAGCAGCCCGGTCCCCGGAAACACCATATATTTT
TRBJ1-6,few,TRBV19,TRBD1,CATSPGQGYSPLHF,TGTGCCACCAGTCCGGGACAGGGTTATTCACCCCTCCACTTT
TRBJ1-2,many,TRBV6-2/TRBV6-3,TRBD1,CASNYRGQGYYGYTF,TGTGCCAGCAATTACCGAGGACAGGGATACTATGGCTACACCTTC
TRBJ2-7,many,TRBV7-3,NA,CASSLLTGYEQYF,TGTGCCAGCAGCTTGTTAACAGGATACGAGCAGTACTTC
TRBJ1-2,few,TRBV6-5,NA,CATSDSRNYGYTF,TGTGCCACGTCGGACAGCCGTAACTATGGCTACACCTTC
TRBJ1-2,NA,TRBV3-1/TRBV3-2,NA,CASSQAGAGGYTF,TGTGCCAGCAGCCAAGCAGGGGCGGGTGGCTACACCTTC
TRBJ2-3,NA,TRBV5-1,TRBD2,CASRGSGGPGDTQYF,TGCGCCAGCAGAGGTAGCGGGGGGCCGGGAGATACGCAGTATTTT
TRBJ1-1,NA,TRBV18,NA,CASSPGHLMNTEAFF,TGTGCCAGCTCACCTGGCCACCTTATGAACACTGAAGCTTTCTTT
TRBJ1-1,NA,TRBV4-3,NA,CASSQDPQQGANTEAFF,TGCGCCAGCAGCCAAGATCCCCAACAGGGAGCGAACACTGAAGCTTTCTTT
TRBJ2-7,NA,TRBV28,NA,CASSLYGTAGRGYF,TGTGCCAGCAGTTTATACGGGACCGCAGGGCGGGGGTACTTC
TRBJ2-1,NA,TRBV7-8,TRBD2,CASRSGGPINEQFF,TGTGCCAGCAGGAGCGGGGGGCCGATCAATGAGCAGTTCTTC
TRBJ2-3,NA,TRBV6-5,TRBD1,CASERDRATDTQYF,TGTGCCAGTGAAAGGGACAGGGCCACAGATACGCAGTATTTT
TRBJ1-2,NA,TRBV4-1,NA,CASSQVGLMKPYGYTF,TGCGCCAGCAGCCAAGTGGGGCTCATGAAGCCCTATGGCTACACCTTC
TRBJ1-1,NA,TRBV24-1,NA,CATSASGLSEAFF,TGTGCCACCAGTGCCTCAGGGCTCTCTGAAGCTTTCTTT
TRBJ1-2,many,TRBV6-5,TRBD1,CASCHQGTGYGYTF,TGTGCCAGCTGCCACCAAGGGACAGGATATGGCTACACCTTC
TRBJ2-5,NA,TRBV18,TRBD1,CASSPTRTGLGETQYF,TGTGCCAGCTCACCGACCCGGACAGGGTTGGGGGAGACCCAGTACTTC
TRBJ2-1,NA,TRBV9,NA,CASSVGPENPPRNEQFF,TGTGCCAGCAGCGTGGGGCCTGAAAACCCACCGAGGAATGAGCAGTTCTTC
TRBJ2-1,NA,TRBV5-1,TRBD2,CASSSSSGGAPHEQFF,TGCGCCAGCAGCTCCTCTAGCGGGGGGGCCCCCCATGAGCAGTTCTTC
TRBJ2-7,NA,TRBV19,NA,CASSMENEQYF,TGTGCCAGTAGTATGGAGAACGAGCAGTACTTC
TRBJ2-1,NA,TRBV4-3,NA,CASSKITSSYNEQFF,TGCGCCAGCAGCAAAATAACTAGCTCCTACAATGAGCAGTTCTTC